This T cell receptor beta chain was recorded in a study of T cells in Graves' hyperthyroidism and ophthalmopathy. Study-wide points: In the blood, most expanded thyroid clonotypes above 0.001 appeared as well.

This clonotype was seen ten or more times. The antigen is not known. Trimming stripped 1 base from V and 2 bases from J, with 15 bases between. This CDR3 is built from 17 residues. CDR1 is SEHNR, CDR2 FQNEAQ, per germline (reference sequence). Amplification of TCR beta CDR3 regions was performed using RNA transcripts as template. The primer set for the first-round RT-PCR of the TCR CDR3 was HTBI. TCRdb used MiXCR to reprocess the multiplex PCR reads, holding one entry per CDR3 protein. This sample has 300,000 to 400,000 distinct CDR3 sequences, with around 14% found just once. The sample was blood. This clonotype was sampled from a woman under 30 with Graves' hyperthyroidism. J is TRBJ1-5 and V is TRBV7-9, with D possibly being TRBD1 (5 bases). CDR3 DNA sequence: TGTGCCAGCAGCTTAGGGTCGGGGGATCCGGGCAATCAGCCCCAGCATTTT. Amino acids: CASSLGSGDPGNQPQHF.